The next 14 T cell receptor beta chains were all read from a single sample in a study of blood T cell repertoires in COVID-19. Data came from immunoSEQ multiplex PCR; TCRdb stores just in-frame clones and leaves some out. The repertoire consists of some 390,000 clones, with around 92% occurring once and the leading ten covering less than 2%. Specimen: PBMCs or T cells enriched from blood (not recorded which). The receptors stem from a woman in her twenties or thirties who had recovered from COVID-19.

The chain links TRBV5-1 to TRBJ1-1; 9 nucleotides match TRBD1. V was pared by 0 bases and J by 4 bases, with 1 base of the junction left unmatched. The CDR3 has 14 amino acids. Germline values: CDR1 SGHRS, CDR2 YFSETQ. This chain's CDR3 is CASSLVTGGTEAFF. The CDR3 DNA reads as TGCGCCAGCAGCTTGGTGACAGGGGGCACTGAAGCTTTCTTT.

This chain joins TRBV5-1 and TRBJ1-4; 8 nucleotides align to TRBD1. The V and J ends lost 4 bases and 7 bases, in that order; junction bases with no gene match: 6. The CDR3 is made up of 14 amino acids. CDR1 SGHRS and CDR2 YFSETQ come from the germline V gene. This CDR3 reads CASSLGQGSEKLFF. CDR3 DNA sequence: TGCGCCAGCAGCCTTGGACAGGGCAGTGAAAAACTGTTTTTT.

This chain connects TRBV19 to TRBJ2-1; 9 positions match TRBD2. Germline CDR1 and CDR2: LNHDA and SQIVND (reference sequence). There are 17 residues in the CDR3. The V gene end was trimmed by 5 bases and the J gene end by 6 bases; junction bases not matched to a gene: 14. The DNA for the CDR3 is TGTGCCAGTAGTGTCCGTGGGGCGGGAGGGATGAGCAATGAGCAGTTCTTC. As protein: CASSVRGAGGMSNEQFF. The variable domain in full, completed from reference TRBV19 and TRBJ2-1, reads DGGITQSPKYLFRKEGQNVTLSCEQNLNHDAMYWYRQDPGQGLRLIYYSQIVNDFQKGDIAEGYSVSREKKESFPLTVTSAQKNPTAFYLCASSVRGAGGMSNEQFFGPGTRLTVL.

This CDR3 reads CASSLLRGDRRSSYNEQFF. The DNA for the CDR3 is TGTGCCAGCAGCTTATTGAGGGGGGACAGGCGAAGCTCCTACAATGAGCAGTTCTTC. The chain is built from TRBV7-6 and TRBJ2-1; TRBD1 matches 8 bases. The CDR3 consists of 19 residues. Germline values: CDR1 SGHVS, CDR2 FNYEAQ. Unmatched junction bases numbered 12, after V lost 2 bases and J lost 0 bases.

As for this clone: The sample contains more than one DNA sequence encoding this CDR3. The rearrangement uses TRBV12-3 or TRBV12-4 and TRBJ1-1; D unresolved. The CDR3 runs to 13 residues. V gave up 2 bases and J gave up 1 base, with 5 bases separating them. The CDR3 bases are TGTGCCAGCAGTTTAACGGGGAACACTGAAGCTTTCTTT. Protein product: CASSLTGNTEAFF.

This clone is a singleton in its sample. The chain recombines TRBV11-3 with TRBJ1-1; a weak D match, TRBD1 (5 bases). Between the trimmed V and J ends, which lost 4 bases and 3 bases, there was a span of 24 bases. Germline assignment: CDR1 SGHNT and CDR2 YENEEA. The CDR3 loop spans 18 amino acids. The CDR3 DNA reads as TGTGCCAGCAGCTCAATACCTGGGAGGCGGGGAGGGGACACTGAAGCTTTCTTT. It is translated as CASSSIPGRRGGDTEAFF.

The V call is TRBV19, the J call TRBJ1-3, with 9 bases lining up with TRBD1. The V segment lost 4 bases and the J segment 2 bases; nucleotides outside the gene matches: 6. The CDR3 is 16 amino acids. Looked up from germline, CDR1 is LNHDA and CDR2 is SQIVND (reference sequence). DNA of the CDR3: TGTGCCAGTAGTAGACACCGGGACAGGGCTGGAAACACCATATATTTT. Translating it yields CASSRHRDRAGNTIYF.

Comment on this clone: The same CDR3 arises from other DNA sequences in this sample as well. The CDR3 region is CASSQGTVSGNTIYF. The CDR3 nucleotides read TGTGCCAGCAGCCAGGGGACAGTCTCTGGAAACACCATATATTTT. The chain is built from TRBV3-1 (or the pseudogene TRBV3-2) and TRBJ1-3; 7 nucleotides agree with TRBD1. CDR1 LGHDT and CDR2 YNNKEL come from the germline V gene (reference sequence). The CDR3 runs 15 residues. Germline trimming cut 3 bases from V and 0 bases from J; bases unmatched to any gene: 2.

This rearrangement joins TRBV5-1 to TRBJ1-2; a weak D match, TRBD1 (6 bases). Germline V CDR1 and CDR2: SGHRS, YFSETQ. Trimming shortened V by 4 bases and J by 0 bases, and 10 bases separated the two germline ends. The CDR3 totals 14 residues. This CDR3 reads CASSEQGPNYGYTF. CDR3 DNA: TGCGCCAGCAGCGAACAGGGACCTAACTATGGCTACACCTTC.

J is TRBJ1-3 and V is TRBV9; D uncertain. Trimming pared 5 bases from V and 4 bases from J, leaving 4 bases between. The CDR3 consists of 11 residues. Germline CDR1 SGDLS, CDR2 YYNGEE. The CDR3 DNA reads TGTGCCAGCAGTAAAGGAAACACCATATATTTT. This translates into CASSKGNTIYF.

The V call is TRBV11-2, the J call TRBJ1-1; maybe TRBD1 (6 bases). The CDR3 covers 17 residues. Germline CDR1 reads SGHAT; CDR2 reads FQNNGV. V was cut by 6 bases and J by 4 bases, with 24 bases left in between. The CDR3 nucleotides read TGTGCCAGCAGTCCAATCGGGGGGGCAGGGTTCGGCACTGAAGCTTTCTTT. Protein sequence: CASSPIGGAGFGTEAFF.

V usage is TRBV4-2 and J usage is TRBJ2-5; 8 bases fit TRBD2. CDR3 size: 15 residues. V dropped 4 bases and J dropped 5; count of bases not matched to a gene: 9. CDR1 is LGHNA, CDR2 YNFKEQ, per germline. The DNA of the CDR3 is TGTGCCAGCAGCCTCTCAAGCGGGAGAGGGGAGACCCAGTACTTC. It yields the protein CASSLSSGRGETQYF.

V usage is TRBV6-1 and J usage is TRBJ1-5; no reliable D call. The V gene's germline CDR1 is MNHNS and CDR2 SASEGT. The CDR3 is made up of 13 amino acids. The V gene lost 2 bases and the J gene lost 11 bases, with 13 bases spanning the gap. CDR3 sequence: CASSETLDRSQHF. The DNA for the CDR3 is TGTGCCAGCAGTGAAACCCTAGATCGTTCCCAGCATTTT.

V usage is TRBV3-1 (or the pseudogene TRBV3-2) and J usage is TRBJ2-5, with D possibly being TRBD1 (6 bases). CDR1 and CDR2 (germline): LGHDT, YNNKEL (reference sequence). V lost 1 base and J 1 base, leaving 10 bases between the germline ends. The CDR3 runs 15 residues. Here the CDR3 reads CASSQGGPVQETQYF. The CDR3 region has the DNA TGTGCCAGCAGCCAAGGGGGGCCAGTCCAAGAGACCCAGTACTTC.